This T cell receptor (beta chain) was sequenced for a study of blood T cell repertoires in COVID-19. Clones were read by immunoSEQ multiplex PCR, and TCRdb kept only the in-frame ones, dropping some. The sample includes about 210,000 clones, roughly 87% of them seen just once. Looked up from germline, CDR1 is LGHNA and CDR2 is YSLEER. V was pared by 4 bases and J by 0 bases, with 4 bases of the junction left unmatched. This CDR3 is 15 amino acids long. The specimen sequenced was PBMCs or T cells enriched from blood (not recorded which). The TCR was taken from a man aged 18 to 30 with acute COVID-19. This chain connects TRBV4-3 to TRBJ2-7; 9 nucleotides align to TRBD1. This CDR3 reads CASSLGTGTSYEQYF. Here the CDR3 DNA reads TGCGCCAGCAGCCTAGGGACAGGGACCTCCTACGAGCAGTACTTC.